The 4 T cell receptor beta chains below all came from one sample that was sequenced in a study of metastatic and nonmetastatic thyroid tumors. TCRdb re-analyzed the PCR reads using MiXCR. The table includes around 41,000 clones, more than 25% detected once. Ahead of thyroid surgery, no patient had received treatment of any kind. Sequencing was carried out using blood. The receptors here all came from a male donor with papillary thyroid cancer or a benign thyroid nodule (not recorded which). Some clones in this sample may be carry-over from other donors' samples.

The sample holds many counts of this clone. The chain carries TRBV9 and TRBJ1-1, with 7 bases lining up with TRBD1. Trimming at V came to 4 bases and at J to 4 bases, leaving 10 bases not matched to a gene. The germline CDR1 and CDR2 sequences are SGDLS and YYNGEE. The CDR3 is made up of 15 amino acids. The CDR3 DNA is TGTGCCAGCAGCCCTTCAGGGGGACGTCTCACTGAAGCTTTCTTT. It codes for CASSPSGGRLTEAFF. The whole variable domain, filled in from reference TRBV9 and TRBJ1-1, reads DSGVTQTPKHLITATGQRVTLRCSPRSGDLSVYWYQQSLDQGLQFLIQYYNGEERAKGNILERFSAQQFPDLHSELNLSSLELGDSALYFCASSPSGGRLTEAFFGQGTRLTVV.

The chain is built from TRBV11-1 and TRBJ2-1; D is perhaps TRBD1 (6 bases). Germline assignment: CDR1 SGHAT and CDR2 FQDESV (reference sequence). Trimming shortened V by 0 bases and J by 10 bases, and 16 bases separated the two germline ends. The CDR3 runs to 15 residues. Here the CDR3 reads CASSLAGATRREQFF. The CDR3, as DNA: TGTGCCAGCAGCTTAGCGGGGGCAACTCGGCGAGAGCAGTTCTTC. Based on the CDR3 plus reference TRBV11-1 and TRBJ2-1, the full variable domain is EAEVAQSPRYKITEKSQAVAFWCDPISGHATLYWYRQILGQGPELLVQFQDESVVDDSQLPKDRFSAERLKGVDSTLKIQPAELGDSAMYLCASSLAGATRREQFFGPGTRLTVL.

Concerning this clone: A much larger clonotype is one base distant, so this may be a read error. V is TRBV13 and J is TRBJ2-5; the D gene is possibly TRBD1 (6 bases). The germline V gene encodes CDR1 PRHDT and CDR2 FYEKMQ (reference sequence). This CDR3 has 15 amino acids. The V and J ends lost 3 bases and 4 bases respectively, with 15 bases between them. The CDR3 nucleotides are TGTGCCAGCAGCTTTAGGGGACATGGACGAGAGACCCAGTACTTC. It translates to CASSFRGHGRETQYF.

The rearrangement joins TRBV30 to TRBJ1-2; 8 bases match TRBD1. CDR3 size: 17 residues. Germline V gene lookup returns CDR1 GTSNPN and CDR2 SVGIG (reference sequence). The trim removed 0 bases at V and 3 bases at J, leaving 12 bases unmatched. This CDR3 is CAWSVRTGRPRDYGYTF. The DNA for the CDR3 is TGTGCCTGGAGTGTGAGGACAGGGCGCCCCCGGGACTATGGCTACACCTTC.